A selection of T cell receptor beta chains follows, all from one sample in a study of shared clonotypes between healthy human individuals. The data were produced by immunoSEQ multiplex PCR, yet TCRdb's version contains in-frame clones alone and is incomplete. The table records 2.3 million or so clones, more than 85% of them present only once. The sequencing input was naive CD4+ T cells from PBMCs. These receptors all come from a man aged 18 to 35 in good health. Some clones in this sample may be carry-over from other donors' samples. The CDR3 runs from the conserved cysteine through the conserved F or W. D genes are given only for firm matches. Clone size appears in some rows only: once, few, many, or a class for an expanded clone.

clone size: NA
J gene: TRBJ2-5
D gene: TRBD1
V gene: TRBV5-4
CDR3 protein: CASSLVETGGWETQYF
CDR3 DNA: TGTGCCAGCAGCTTGGTTGAGACAGGGGGATGGGAGACCCAGTACTTC

clone size: NA
J gene: TRBJ1-5
D gene: TRBD1
V gene: TRBV28
CDR3 protein: CASSLGGQGSNQPQHF
CDR3 DNA: TGTGCCAGCAGTTTAGGGGGACAGGGGAGCAATCAGCCCCAGCATTTT

clone size: NA
J gene: TRBJ1-5
D gene: NA
V gene: TRBV28
CDR3 protein: CASTGGRNQPQHF
CDR3 DNA: TGTGCCAGCACCGGGGGAAGGAATCAGCCCCAGCATTTT

clone size: NA
J gene: TRBJ2-1
D gene: TRBD2
V gene: TRBV15
CDR3 protein: CATSSMAGGPYNEQFF
CDR3 DNA: TGTGCCACCAGCAGTATGGCGGGAGGACCCTACAATGAGCAGTTCTTC

clone size: NA
J gene: TRBJ2-1
D gene: NA
V gene: TRBV27
CDR3 protein: CACHGRVDEQFF
CDR3 DNA: TGTGCCTGTCACGGCAGGGTCGATGAGCAGTTCTTC

clone size: NA
J gene: TRBJ2-1
D gene: NA
V gene: TRBV28
CDR3 protein: CASRPTYNEQFF
CDR3 DNA: TGTGCCAGCAGACCAACTTACAATGAGCAGTTCTTC

clone size: NA
J gene: TRBJ1-5
D gene: NA
V gene: TRBV5-6
CDR3 protein: CASSLGRRNQPQHF
CDR3 DNA: TGTGCCAGCAGCTTGGGGCGGCGCAATCAGCCCCAGCATTTT

clone size: NA
J gene: TRBJ1-4
D gene: NA
V gene: TRBV2
CDR3 protein: CASRGTLNEKLFF
CDR3 DNA: TGTGCCAGCAGAGGGACATTGAATGAAAAACTGTTTTTT

clone size: NA
J gene: TRBJ1-5
D gene: NA
V gene: TRBV19
CDR3 protein: CASSATRGQGQPQHF
CDR3 DNA: TGTGCCAGTAGTGCCACCCGGGGGCAGGGTCAGCCCCAGCATTTT

clone size: NA
J gene: TRBJ2-2
D gene: TRBD2
V gene: TRBV5-1
CDR3 protein: CASSLVAGGANTGELFF
CDR3 DNA: TGCGCCAGCAGCTTGGTAGCGGGAGGCGCGAACACCGGGGAGCTGTTTTTT

clone size: NA
J gene: TRBJ1-2
D gene: TRBD1
V gene: TRBV29-1
CDR3 protein: CSVVRQGSYTF
CDR3 DNA: TGCAGCGTCGTGAGACAGGGAAGCTACACCTTC

clone size: once
J gene: TRBJ2-3
D gene: TRBD2
V gene: TRBV7-3
CDR3 protein: CASSFLTSGTDTQYF
CDR3 DNA: TGTGCCAGCAGCTTTTTAACTAGCGGGACGGATACGCAGTATTTT

clone size: NA
J gene: TRBJ1-5
D gene: TRBD1
V gene: TRBV19
CDR3 protein: CASSSGTGTEYQPQHF
CDR3 DNA: TGTGCCAGTAGTTCAGGAACCGGGACAGAGTATCAGCCCCAGCATTTT

clone size: NA
J gene: TRBJ2-7
D gene: NA
V gene: TRBV30
CDR3 protein: CAWSLGGSYEQYF
CDR3 DNA: TGTGCCTGGAGTCTTGGGGGATCCTACGAGCAGTACTTC

clone size: NA
J gene: TRBJ2-3
D gene: NA
V gene: TRBV5-3
CDR3 protein: CARSVGGRDTDTQYF
CDR3 DNA: TGTGCCAGAAGCGTCGGCGGCAGAGACACAGATACGCAGTATTTT

clone size: NA
J gene: TRBJ2-3
D gene: NA
V gene: TRBV11-2
CDR3 protein: CASSSVDTQYF
CDR3 DNA: TGTGCCAGCAGCTCCGTAGATACGCAGTATTTT

clone size: NA
J gene: TRBJ1-1
D gene: NA
V gene: TRBV30
CDR3 protein: CAGHARLAGNTEAFF
CDR3 DNA: TGTGCCGGGCACGCGCGGCTGGCCGGGAACACTGAAGCTTTCTTT

clone size: NA
J gene: TRBJ2-7
D gene: NA
V gene: TRBV7-9
CDR3 protein: CASSRDASYEQYF
CDR3 DNA: TGTGCCAGCAGCAGGGATGCCTCCTACGAGCAGTACTTC

clone size: once
J gene: TRBJ2-3
D gene: TRBD2
V gene: TRBV7-3
CDR3 protein: CASSLTGGADTQYF
CDR3 DNA: TGTGCCAGCAGCTTAACCGGGGGGGCAGATACGCAGTATTTT

clone size: NA
J gene: TRBJ2-5
D gene: NA
V gene: TRBV9
CDR3 protein: CASSPAAQETQYF
CDR3 DNA: TGTGCCAGCAGCCCGGCGGCCCAAGAGACCCAGTACTTC

clone size: NA
J gene: TRBJ2-5
D gene: TRBD1
V gene: TRBV9
CDR3 protein: CASSGTGTTETQYF
CDR3 DNA: TGTGCCAGCAGCGGGACAGGAACAACGGAGACCCAGTACTTC

clone size: NA
J gene: TRBJ2-3
D gene: NA
V gene: TRBV11-3
CDR3 protein: CASSFGTFTDTQYF
CDR3 DNA: TGTGCCAGCAGCTTCGGGACTTTCACAGATACGCAGTATTTT

clone size: NA
J gene: TRBJ1-1
D gene: NA
V gene: TRBV9
CDR3 protein: CASSQAPGRGTEAFF
CDR3 DNA: TGTGCCAGCAGCCAAGCTCCAGGACGGGGGACTGAAGCTTTCTTT

clone size: NA
J gene: TRBJ2-1
D gene: NA
V gene: TRBV19
CDR3 protein: CASSTSRDPLVEQFF
CDR3 DNA: TGTGCCAGTAGTACCTCACGGGACCCTCTTGTCGAGCAGTTCTTC

clone size: NA
J gene: TRBJ1-1
D gene: NA
V gene: TRBV4-3
CDR3 protein: CASSQSGSAMNTEAFF
CDR3 DNA: TGCGCCAGCAGCCAATCAGGGTCGGCAATGAACACTGAAGCTTTCTTT

clone size: once
J gene: TRBJ1-5
D gene: NA
V gene: TRBV21-1
CDR3 protein: CASSKRSDSNQPQHF
CDR3 DNA: TGTGCCAGCAGCAAAAGATCGGATAGCAATCAGCCCCAGCATTTT

clone size: NA
J gene: TRBJ2-3
D gene: TRBD2
V gene: TRBV2
CDR3 protein: CATGLAGARADTQYF
CDR3 DNA: TGTGCCACGGGACTAGCGGGAGCGAGGGCAGATACGCAGTATTTT